What follows is one T cell receptor (beta chain) and its context. This entry comes from a study of T cell changes during pregnancy in multiple sclerosis. Germline-derived CDR1 and CDR2 are SEHNR and FQNEAQ (reference sequence). V shed 5 bases and J 3 bases; nucleotides not matched to a gene: 10. The CDR3 length is 16 residues. Produced via immunoSEQ multiplex PCR; TCRdb's table is partial and in-frame only. In the table there are about 26,000 clones, 89% of which are singletons. The source of this sequence is a female donor with multiple sclerosis, enrolled in a pregnancy study. The sample here was CD8+ T cells from peripheral blood mononuclear cells, taken in the second trimester of pregnancy. This chain joins TRBV7-9 and TRBJ2-1; 7 bases agree with TRBD1. CDR3 DNA sequence: TGTGCCAGCAGCCCCGTCAGGGGGAGCTTCTACAATGAGCAGTTCTTC. Translated: CASSPVRGSFYNEQFF.